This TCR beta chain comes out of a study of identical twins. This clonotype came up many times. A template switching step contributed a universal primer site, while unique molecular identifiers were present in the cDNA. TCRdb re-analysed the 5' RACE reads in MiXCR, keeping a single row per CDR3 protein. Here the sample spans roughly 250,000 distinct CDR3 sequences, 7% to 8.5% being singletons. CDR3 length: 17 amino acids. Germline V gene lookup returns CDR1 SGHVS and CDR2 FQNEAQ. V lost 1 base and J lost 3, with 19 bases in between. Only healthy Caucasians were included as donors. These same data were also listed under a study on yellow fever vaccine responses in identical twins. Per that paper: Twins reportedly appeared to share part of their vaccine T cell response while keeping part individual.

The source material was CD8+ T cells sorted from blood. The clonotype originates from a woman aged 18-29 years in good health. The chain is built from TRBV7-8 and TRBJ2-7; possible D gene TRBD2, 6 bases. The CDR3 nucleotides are TGTGCCAGCAGCTTAGTGCCCATTTCGGGAGACCACTACGAGCAGTACTTC. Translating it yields CASSLVPISGDHYEQYF.